These 21 T cell receptor beta chains share one sample of origin, sequenced in a study of T cells after yellow fever vaccination. TCRdb fed the 5' RACE reads into MiXCR, producing one record per CDR3 protein. The sample lists under 150,000 distinct CDR3 sequences, around 15% occurring once. Material: CD8+ T cells sorted from PBMCs, obtained 5 days after the yellow fever booster vaccination. The receptors originated from a young man who received the YFV17D yellow fever vaccine.

The chain recombines TRBV7-2 with TRBJ2-5; 7 bases map to TRBD2. V shed 5 bases and J 2 bases; nucleotides not matched to a gene: 2. The V gene's germline CDR1 is SGHTA and CDR2 FQGNSA. The CDR3 loop spans 13 amino acids. The DNA of the CDR3 is TGTGCCAGCAGCATTAGCGGGCAAGAGACCCAGTACTTC. It encodes CASSISGQETQYF.

This rearrangement joins TRBV2 to TRBJ2-5; no definite D call. The CDR3 has 13 residues. CDR1 is SNHLY, CDR2 FYNNEI, per germline. The V end was cut by 3 bases, the J end by 0 bases, with 5 bases between. CDR3 in amino acids: CASSDFYQETQYF. CDR3 DNA sequence: TGTGCCAGCAGTGATTTTTACCAAGAGACCCAGTACTTC.

Only a few counts were recorded for this clonotype. This chain uses TRBV5-4 with TRBJ1-2; unclear D gene. Germline values: CDR1 SGHNT, CDR2 YYREEE (reference sequence). V lost 4 bases, J lost 13 bases, and 26 bases lay in between. This CDR3 has 15 residues. The CDR3 sequence: CASSPLATAAPDSTF. The CDR3 DNA is TGTGCCAGCAGCCCCCTAGCCACAGCGGCCCCAGACTCCACCTTC.

The table lists this clonotype with a few counts. V gene TRBV6-5 combines with J gene TRBJ1-2, with TRBD1 matching over 10 bases. Germline lookup yields CDR1 MNHEY and CDR2 SVGAGI. CDR3 length: 20 residues. J was trimmed by 3 bases and V by 2 bases; bases with no gene match: 18. CDR3 in amino acids: CASSYLMPTGGGRTHYGYTF. The CDR3 DNA follows: TGTGCCAGCAGTTACCTCATGCCGACAGGGGGCGGCCGGACGCACTATGGCTACACCTTC.

The V call is TRBV2, the J call TRBJ2-2; TRBD2 agrees at 9 bases. Per the germline V gene, CDR1 is SNHLY and CDR2 is FYNNEI. The V and J ends lost 7 bases and 1 base, in that order; junction bases with no gene match: 1. This CDR3 comprises 14 residues. This CDR3 reads CASNSGRNTGELFF. In DNA form, the CDR3 reads TGTGCCAGCAATAGCGGGAGGAACACCGGGGAGCTGTTTTTT.

This rearrangement joins TRBV6-5 to TRBJ2-5; 8 positions match TRBD2. V was pared by 4 bases and J by 1 base, with 5 bases of the junction left unmatched. CDR3 length equals 15 residues. CDR1 and CDR2 from the germline V gene are MNHEY and SVGAGI. The CDR3 sequence is CASSSTGGFQETQYF. The CDR3 DNA reads TGTGCCAGCAGTTCCACGGGAGGGTTCCAAGAGACCCAGTACTTC.

This clonotype showed up just a few times. V usage is TRBV20-1 and J usage is TRBJ2-3, with 7 bases aligning to TRBD1. Germline-derived CDR1 and CDR2 are DFQATT and SNEGSKA (reference sequence). The CDR3 contains 13 residues. With V trimmed by 0 bases and J by 6 bases, 3 bases remained unmatched. Here the CDR3 reads CSAREGGIDTQYF. CDR3 DNA sequence: TGCAGTGCTAGAGAAGGGGGCATCGATACGCAGTATTTT.

This clonotype showed up just a few times. V gene TRBV10-3 combines with J gene TRBJ2-3, with D perhaps TRBD1 (6 bases). The CDR3 has 14 amino acids. V was cut by 3 bases and J by 7 bases, with 14 bases left in between. Germline CDR1 reads ENHRY; CDR2 reads SYGVKD. CDR3 region: CAISDSAGENTQYF. CDR3 DNA: TGTGCCATCAGTGATTCCGCAGGGGAAAATACGCAGTATTTT.

V is TRBV9 and J is TRBJ1-1; no firm D call. The ends were cut back, 6 bases at V and 3 bases at J, with 18 bases in the middle. CDR1 and CDR2 from the germline V gene are SGDLS and YYNGEE. CDR3 length: 15 amino acids. In DNA form, the CDR3 reads TGTGCCAGCACCAACCCCAACTCGGGTGACACTGAAGCTTTCTTT. Protein product: CASTNPNSGDTEAFF.

This clonotype has just a few counts. The V gene is TRBV29-1, the J gene TRBJ2-7; 8 nucleotides agree with TRBD1. V was clipped by 5 bases and J by 5 bases; unmatched bases: 2. CDR1 and CDR2 from the germline V gene are SQVTM and ANQGSEA. The CDR3 has 11 amino acids. This CDR3 is CSVTQGDEQYV. The CDR3, as DNA: TGCAGCGTTACACAGGGGGACGAGCAGTACGTC.

This clonotype was observed a few times. The rearrangement uses TRBV20-1 and TRBJ2-3; the match to TRBD2 covers 9 bases. Germline loops: CDR1 DFQATT, CDR2 SNEGSKA (reference sequence). The CDR3 totals 17 residues. The V and J ends lost 1 base and 3 bases, in that order; junction bases with no gene match: 11. CDR3 DNA sequence: TGCAGTGCTAGAGGTTACGGGGCTAGCGGGGTTACAGATACGCAGTATTTT. It codes for CSARGYGASGVTDTQYF.

The chain employs TRBV5-1 and TRBJ1-1, with 10 bases that match TRBD1. The CDR3 has 14 residues. CDR1 and CDR2 from the germline V gene are SGHRS and YFSETQ. With 4 bases clipped from V and 8 bases from J, the junction kept 8 bases outside the gene matches. CDR3 loop: CASSRGQGVTEAFF. The DNA of the CDR3 is TGCGCCAGCAGCCGAGGACAGGGGGTGACCGAAGCTTTCTTT.

This chain links TRBV6-5 with TRBJ2-3; 8 positions match TRBD2. Germline V CDR1 and CDR2: MNHEY, SVGAGI. This CDR3 has 13 amino acids. The ends lost 7 bases at V and 2 bases at J; junction bases unmatched: 2. The CDR3 loop reads CASKRGFTDTQYF. The CDR3, as DNA: TGTGCCAGCAAGCGGGGGTTCACAGATACGCAGTATTTT.

This clonotype has just a few counts. The chain recombines TRBV29-1 with TRBJ1-2; D is unclear. This CDR3 is built from 11 residues. The ends were cut back, 8 bases at V and 3 bases at J, with 10 bases in the middle. CDR1 and CDR2 (germline): SQVTM, ANQGSEA. The CDR3 nucleotides read TGCAGCCTCGTAGGAGACTATGGCTACACCTTC. Residues: CSLVGDYGYTF.

The sample holds many counts of this clonotype. This chain joins TRBV29-1 and TRBJ2-7; D is possibly TRBD1 (5 bases). The CDR3 has 12 residues. Trimming took off 0 bases at V and 6 bases at J, with 9 bases between the two ends. Germline V gene data show CDR1 as SQVTM and CDR2 as ANQGSEA. Written as DNA, the CDR3 is TGCAGCGTTGAAGAAATGGGGCGCGAGCAGTACTTC. The encoded protein is CSVEEMGREQYF.

The chain has TRBV6-5 and TRBJ1-4, with 7 bases lining up with TRBD1. Germline assignment: CDR1 MNHEY and CDR2 SVGAGI. The CDR3 is 17 residues long. The J segment lost 8 bases and the V segment lost 6 bases, leaving 18 bases of the junction unmatched. Here the CDR3 DNA reads TGTGCCAGCAGCCGCTCGCGTCCGGGGACAGCTTCGGAAAAACTGTTTTTT. As protein: CASSRSRPGTASEKLFF.

The CDR3 loop is CAIRTGGQPDTF. DNA of the CDR3: TGTGCCATCCGGACAGGCGGACAGCCGGACACCTTC. The rearrangement joins TRBV2 to TRBJ1-2, with 7 bases that match TRBD1. The V gene end was trimmed by 10 bases and the J gene end by 12 bases; junction bases not matched to a gene: 14. CDR3 length: 12 amino acids. The germline CDR1 and CDR2 sequences are SNHLY and FYNNEI.

This clonotype was found a few times. This chain connects TRBV20-1 to TRBJ2-1, with D unclear. This CDR3 has 13 residues. V was trimmed by 0 bases and J by 5 bases, leaving 8 bases between them. The germline gives CDR1 DFQATT, CDR2 SNEGSKA (reference sequence). In DNA, the CDR3 is TGCAGTGCTAGAGATCACCGGCACAATGAGCAGTTCTTC. Encoded protein: CSARDHRHNEQFF.

This rearrangement joins TRBV18 to TRBJ2-2, with D perhaps matching TRBD2 (5 bases). Germline CDR1 is KGHSH and CDR2 is LQKENI. This CDR3 is 17 amino acids long. Trimming left V 1 base short and J 1 base short, with 13 bases between. Here the CDR3 DNA reads TGTGCCAGCTCACCACTTGAGCCAGGACTGAACACCGGGGAGCTGTTTTTT. It translates to CASSPLEPGLNTGELFF.

This clonotype was observed a handful of times. V is TRBV10-1 and J is TRBJ1-2; TRBD1 matches at 8 bases. The germline CDR1 and CDR2 sequences are WNHNN and SYGVQD (reference sequence). CDR3 length: 13 amino acids. With V trimmed by 5 bases and J by 8 bases, 7 bases remained unmatched. The CDR3 sequence: CASSNYDRGGYTF. The CDR3 DNA is TGCGCCAGCAGTAACTACGACAGGGGCGGCTACACCTTC.

The chain is built from TRBV29-1 and TRBJ1-2; 8 positions agree with TRBD1. The CDR3 extends over 11 amino acids. The V gene end was trimmed by 7 bases and the J gene end by 5 bases; junction bases not matched to a gene: 3. CDR1 SQVTM and CDR2 ANQGSEA come from the germline V gene. CDR3 bases: TGCAGCGAAGGGACAGGATATGGCTACACCTTC. Its translation: CSEGTGYGYTF. Complete variable domain (other parts from reference TRBV29-1 and TRBJ1-2): SAVISQKPSRDICQRGTSLTIQCQVDSQVTMMFWYRQQPGQSLTLIATANQGSEATYESGFVIDKFPISRPNLTFSTLTVSNMSPEDSSIYLCSEGTGYGYTFGSGTRLTVV.